The 13 T cell receptor beta chains given below trace back to one sample, sequenced in a study of EBV T-cell therapy then PD-1 blockade in nasopharyngeal carcinoma (dated by TCRdb to about 2021). In light of the paper, this sample's treatment or condition label describes: AdE1-LMPpoly-expanded autologous EBV-specific T-cell therapy followed by anti-PD-1 nivolumab. The library was prepared using the immunoSEQ multiplex PCR assay. Not all clones reach the TCRdb copy of this immuneACCESS table, which keeps in-frame sequences only. Checked studies attribute under half of the gap to unresolved V genes and leave the rest unexplained. In all, the sample holds roughly 20,000 clones, and roughly 83% of those were seen once. The ten largest clones take up around 31% of the sample. These receptors' targets are unknown. This sample comprised CD8+ T cells from blood, obtained at approximately day 30 from a patient whose treatment included autologous EBV-specific T cells and nivolumab. Every receptor here comes from a man in his forties with nasopharyngeal carcinoma.

V and J are TRBV7-9 and TRBJ1-2, with 8 bases that match TRBD1. The V and J ends lost 3 bases and 8 bases, in that order; junction bases with no gene match: 20. CDR3 length: 18 residues. From germline, CDR1 is SEHNR and CDR2 FQNEAQ (reference sequence). The CDR3 region is CASSFHQGALIWTYGYTF. CDR3 coding DNA: TGTGCCAGCAGCTTTCACCAGGGGGCGCTTATATGGACCTACGGCTACACCTTC.

The CDR3 DNA is TGTGCCAGCAGCAAAGATGGCTACACCTTC. As protein: CASSKDGYTF. This sequence joins TRBV21-1 and TRBJ1-2. TRBV21-1 is listed as a pseudogene. The CDR3 loop spans 10 amino acids.

The chain combines TRBV6-5 with TRBJ2-2; possibly TRBD1 for D (6 bases). This CDR3 contains 15 residues. Germline CDR1 is MNHEY and CDR2 is SVGAGI. The V end was cut by 8 bases, the J end by 1 base, with 14 bases between. In DNA form, the CDR3 reads TGTGCCAGCCACCGACAGGTGGAGAACACCGGGGAGCTGTTTTTT. Its protein product is CASHRQVENTGELFF.

This chain links TRBV13 with TRBJ1-2; D may be TRBD1 (6 bases). V lost 3 bases to trimming and J lost 4 bases, with 12 bases between them. CDR1 is PRHDT and CDR2 is FYEKMQ in the germline V gene (reference sequence). The CDR3 covers 14 residues. The CDR3 here is CASSFPDRSYGYTF. CDR3 bases: TGTGCCAGCAGCTTTCCCGACAGGAGCTATGGCTACACCTTC.

This chain uses TRBV7-9 with TRBJ2-2, with D perhaps TRBD1 (5 bases). V shed 5 bases and J shed 1 base, with 8 bases lying between them. CDR1 and CDR2 from the germline V gene are SEHNR and FQNEAQ (reference sequence). The CDR3 is made up of 14 amino acids. The chain's CDR3 is CASSPDRNTGELFF. In DNA, the CDR3 is TGTGCCAGCAGCCCCGACAGGAACACCGGGGAGCTGTTTTTT.

This clone is termed medium-sized. Other DNA variants within this sample encode the same CDR3. The gene calls are TRBV4-2 and TRBJ2-7; perhaps TRBD1 as D (7 bases). Germline values: CDR1 LGHNA, CDR2 YNFKEQ. The CDR3 sequence is 14 residues long. The germline V and J ends were trimmed by 3 bases and 1 base, with 10 bases remaining between them. CDR3 amino acids: CASSQGGQSYEQYF. CDR3 DNA sequence: TGTGCCAGCAGCCAGGGGGGACAGTCCTACGAGCAGTACTTC.

J is TRBJ2-3 and V is TRBV6-4; no clear D. This CDR3 region has 13 residues. Germline CDR1 and CDR2: MRHNA and SNTAGT. V dropped 2 bases and J dropped 6 bases, with 9 bases sitting between them. This CDR3 is CASSDGDVDTQYF. The CDR3 DNA follows: TGTGCCAGCAGTGACGGCGATGTTGATACGCAGTATTTT.

Within the sample, this clone is large (0.1 to 1%). V and J are TRBV6-5 and TRBJ1-3, with D hard to call. Germline values: CDR1 MNHEY, CDR2 SVGAGI. V lost 6 bases and J lost 0, with 9 bases in between. The CDR3 is made up of 14 amino acids. The CDR3 sequence is CASSRLPSGNTIYF. For the CDR3, the DNA is TGTGCCAGCAGCCGGCTCCCCTCTGGAAACACCATATATTTT.

The chain employs TRBV27 and TRBJ1-3, with D perhaps matching TRBD1 (5 bases). V lost 5 bases to trimming and J lost 4 bases, with 18 bases between them. The CDR3 runs to 16 residues. Germline CDR1 is MNHEY and CDR2 is SMNVEV (reference sequence). The CDR3 DNA follows: TGTGCCAGCAGTGCCTCCCCGGGGGGGTACGGAAACACCATATATTTT. This encodes CASSASPGGYGNTIYF.

This clone occurred a few times. The chain uses TRBV6-5 and TRBJ1-3; D is unresolved. The V end was cut by 10 bases, the J end by 4 bases, with 14 bases between. The CDR3 totals 13 residues. Germline CDR1 reads MNHEY; CDR2 reads SVGAGI. The CDR3 here is CATRERAGNTIYF. The CDR3 nucleotides are TGTGCCACCCGAGAAAGGGCCGGAAACACCATATATTTT.

The V and J genes are TRBV6-6 and TRBJ2-2; no firm D call. The CDR3 runs 13 residues. In germline, CDR1 is MNHNY, CDR2 SVGAGI (reference sequence). V was trimmed by 3 bases and J by 0 bases, leaving 2 bases between them. The CDR3 protein is CASSYSNTGELFF. CDR3 sequence (DNA): TGTGCCAGCAGTTATTCGAACACCGGGGAGCTGTTTTTT.

CDR3 coding DNA: TGTGCCAGCAGCATTAGCGGGGGGATCCCTAGCACAGATACGCAGTATTTT. It encodes CASSISGGIPSTDTQYF. The chain uses TRBV14 and TRBJ2-3; TRBD2 matches at 10 bases. The V segment lost 5 bases and the J segment 0 bases; nucleotides outside the gene matches: 8. This CDR3 spans 17 amino acids. Germline V gene lookup returns CDR1 SGHDN and CDR2 FVKESK.

This clone was seen more than once but under ten times. The V and J genes are TRBV10-3 and TRBJ1-6; D is ambiguous. V gave up 6 bases and J gave up 2 bases, with 11 bases separating them. The CDR3 is made up of 15 amino acids. Germline V CDR1 and CDR2: ENHRY, SYGVKD. The CDR3, as DNA: TGTGCCATCAGCGAGGAAGGGACCTATAATTCACCCCTCCACTTT. It codes for CAISEEGTYNSPLHF.